This TCR beta chain was documented in a study of blood T cell repertoires in COVID-19. Study at large: Material from acute and convalescent COVID-19 was sourced from the United States, Italy and Spain. PBMCs, B-cell-depleted T cells, or T cells provided the cDNA or gDNA that made up the material.

This clone has only a few counts. Germline loops: CDR1 SGDLS, CDR2 YYNGEE. This CDR3 region has 18 residues. V dropped 0 bases and J dropped 7; count of bases not matched to a gene: 10. Authors' methods: Estimates of nucleated cell counts were drawn from the amplification of reference gene primers. The method was immunoSEQ multiplex PCR; TCRdb's version includes in-frame clones alone and lacks a portion of them. V and J calls plus clone size are reproduced from that table; the DNA served to infer D and trimming. This table holds under 250,000 clones, 84% found once. The sequencing sample was made of peripheral blood. This clonotype was obtained from a human donor in a cohort sampled during active COVID-19. The chain uses TRBV9 and TRBJ2-1; 13 bases align to TRBD2. The CDR3 DNA is TGTGCCAGCAGCGTAGGATTGGGGACTAGCGGGATGCGAAATGAGCAGTTCTTC. Translation gives CASSVGLGTSGMRNEQFF. The full variable domain, with the rest looked up from reference TRBV9 and TRBJ2-1, is DSGVTQTPKHLITATGQRVTLRCSPRSGDLSVYWYQQSLDQGLQFLIQYYNGEERAKGNILERFSAQQFPDLHSELNLSSLELGDSALYFCASSVGLGTSGMRNEQFFGPGTRLTVL.